One sample yielded the 4 T cell receptor beta chains listed below, sequenced in a study of T cell repertoires in cytomegalovirus infection (dated by TCRdb to the late 2010s). Taken with the paper, the label for treatment or condition translates to: in vitro stimulation with specific CMV peptide epitopes to enrich CMV-specific T cells. Sequencing relied on an Illumina HiSeq 1500. Through fastp at Q25 and MiXCR, TCRdb rebuilt clones from the public reads, retaining in-frame beta chains. CDR3 protein sequences are deduplicated, and each keeps its most common genes and DNA. The sample profile shows more than 250,000 distinct CDR3 sequences; 20% to 30% of them were found once. Roughly 13% of the sample is in the top ten clones. Antigens for these TCRs are unknown. The sequenced sample was cultured PBMCs, obtained from culture after CMV antigen stimulation. Receptors originate from a human donor in good health (CMV status not recorded). Some clones in this sample may be carry-over from other donors' samples.

The sample holds a few counts of this clonotype. The chain couples TRBV11-3 to TRBJ2-7; TRBD2 aligns across 11 bases. V trimming: 3 bases; J trimming: 3 bases; junction bases outside the gene matches: 4. This CDR3 region has 15 residues. The germline V gene has CDR1 SGHNT and CDR2 YENEEA. The DNA of the CDR3 is TGTGCCAGCAGCTTGACTAGCGGGACGATCTACGAGCAGTACGTC. Translation gives CASSLTSGTIYEQYV.

This rearrangement joins TRBV19 to TRBJ1-4; D is unresolved. This CDR3 is 16 amino acids long. The germline V and J ends were trimmed by 4 bases and 5 bases, with 17 bases remaining between them. Germline V lookup: CDR1 LNHDA, CDR2 SQIVND (reference sequence). The CDR3 DNA is TGTGCCAGTAGTACTCCCCGACAAACGACAAATGAAAAACTGTTTTTT. This translates into CASSTPRQTTNEKLFF.

The V call is TRBV12-3 or TRBV12-4, the J call TRBJ2-7; D ambiguous. The CDR3 extends over 10 amino acids. V was trimmed by 4 bases and J by 7 bases, leaving 5 bases between them. Here the CDR3 reads CASSSGEQYF. The CDR3 DNA reads as TGTGCCAGCAGTTCCGGGGAGCAGTACTTC.

This clonotype was observed many times. The CDR3 reads CASSLLAEETQYF. CDR3 nucleotide sequence: TGTGCCAGCAGCTTATTGGCAGAAGAGACCCAGTACTTC. The chain links TRBV7-6 to TRBJ2-5; D gene unclear. Trimming took 2 bases from V and 3 from J, leaving 7 bases between them. CDR1 and CDR2 (germline): SGHVS, FNYEAQ. The CDR3 length is 13 residues. Looking up the rest from reference TRBV7-6 and TRBJ2-5 gives the full variable domain: GAGVSQSPRYKVTKRGQDVALRCDPISGHVSLYWYRQALGQGPEFLTYFNYEAQQDKSGLPNDRFSAERPEGSISTLTIQRTEQRDSAMYRCASSLLAEETQYFGPGTRLLVL.